This T cell receptor (beta chain) was captured by sequencing in a study of molecular identifiers for immune sequencing clone quantification. Study results and caveats: Clonotypes surpassing 20 RNA copies contained over 97% of effector molecules, versus under 1% in naive cells. Spiked Jurkat TCR RNA equal to one cell could reportedly be picked out among 800,000 to 1,000,000 naive cells.

Remarks on this clonotype: The antigen is unknown.

V was shortened by 0 bases and J by 8 bases, with 12 bases between the two germline ends. The CDR3 is 14 amino acids. CDR1 is LGHNA, CDR2 YSLEER, per germline. TCRdb called the PCR reads again in MiXCR, with one record for every CDR3 protein. Here the sample spans about 510,000 distinct CDR3 sequences, about 25% being singletons. This receptor was obtained from a human donor in good health. Some libraries in this study had Jurkat cell RNA spiked in. This rearrangement joins TRBV4-3 to TRBJ2-3, with D uncertain. The sequencing input was naive CD8+ T cells from blood, with Jurkat cell RNA spiked in. Subset: FACS-sorted CD8+CD4-CCR7+CD45RA+ naive T cells. Here the CDR3 DNA reads TGCGCCAGCAGCCAAGATCCCCAGACTGGTACGCAGTATTTT. This sequence encodes CASSQDPQTGTQYF.